The present T cell receptor (beta chain) was sequenced within a study of glioma-infiltrating T cells. Study-level points and caveats: Above-expected tissue-blood divergence occurred in all gliomas, most in low-grade ones. Very few CDR3 sequences were shared between tissue and blood.

This clonotype occurred once. The antigen remains undetermined. TCR alpha and beta CDR3 regions were amplified from RNA using iRepertoire nested multiplex PCR. One-step reverse transcription and amplification started from about 100-400 ng of tissue mRNA or PBMC total RNA. TCRdb processed the multiplex PCR reads anew with MiXCR; each CDR3 protein has one entry. The repertoire holds 150,000 to 200,000 distinct CDR3 sequences, 43% seen once, with over 4% in the top ten. V shed 4 bases and J 2 bases; nucleotides not matched to a gene: 3. Germline V gene data show CDR1 as SQVTM and CDR2 as ANQGSEA. This CDR3 comprises 14 residues.

Sequencing used glioma tissue, nonneoplastic brain tissue, or PBMCs (not recorded which). This receptor was identified in a human donor with low-grade glioma or glioblastoma, undergoing nonglioma brain surgery, or in good health (not recorded which). The rearrangement joins TRBV29-1 to TRBJ2-2; TRBD1 aligns across 8 bases. DNA for the CDR3: TGCAGCGTTGGGGCAGGGGGCAACACCGGGGAGCTGTTTTTT. This gives the protein CSVGAGGNTGELFF.